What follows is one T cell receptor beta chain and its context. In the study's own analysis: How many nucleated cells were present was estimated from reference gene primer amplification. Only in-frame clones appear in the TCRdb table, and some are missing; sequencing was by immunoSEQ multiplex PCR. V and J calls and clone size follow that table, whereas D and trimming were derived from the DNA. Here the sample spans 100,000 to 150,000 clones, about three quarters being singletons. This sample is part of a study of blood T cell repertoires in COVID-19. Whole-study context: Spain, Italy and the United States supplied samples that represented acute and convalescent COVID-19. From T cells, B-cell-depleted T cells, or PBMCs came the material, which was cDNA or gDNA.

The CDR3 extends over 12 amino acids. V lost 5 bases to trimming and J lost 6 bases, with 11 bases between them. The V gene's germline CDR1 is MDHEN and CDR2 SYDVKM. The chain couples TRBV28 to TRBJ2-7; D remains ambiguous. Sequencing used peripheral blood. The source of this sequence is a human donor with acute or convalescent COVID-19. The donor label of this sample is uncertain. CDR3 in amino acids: CASSQTYFEQYF. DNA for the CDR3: TGTGCCAGCAGTCAGACATACTTCGAGCAGTACTTC.